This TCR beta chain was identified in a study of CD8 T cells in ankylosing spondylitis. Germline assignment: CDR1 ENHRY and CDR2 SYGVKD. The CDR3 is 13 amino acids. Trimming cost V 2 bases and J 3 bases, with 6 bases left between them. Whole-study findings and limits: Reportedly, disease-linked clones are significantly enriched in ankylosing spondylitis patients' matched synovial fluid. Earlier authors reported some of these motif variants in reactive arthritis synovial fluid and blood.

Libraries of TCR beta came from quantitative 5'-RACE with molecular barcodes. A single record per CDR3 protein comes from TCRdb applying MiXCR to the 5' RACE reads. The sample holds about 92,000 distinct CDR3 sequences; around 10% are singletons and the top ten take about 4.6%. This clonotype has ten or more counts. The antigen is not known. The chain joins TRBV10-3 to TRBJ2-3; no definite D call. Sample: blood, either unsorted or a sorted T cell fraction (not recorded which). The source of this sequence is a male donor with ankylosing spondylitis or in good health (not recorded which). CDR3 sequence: CAISEAYTDTQYF. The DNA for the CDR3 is TGTGCCATCAGTGAGGCGTATACAGATACGCAGTATTTT.